This T cell receptor beta chain was identified in a study of brain T cells in children with intractable seizures. The study, taken as a whole, reports: Only CDR3 sequence similarity suggested viral specificity, without known HCMV serostatus.

V dropped 9 bases and J dropped 1; count of bases not matched to a gene: 14. This CDR3 is 17 amino acids long. CDR1 LNHDA and CDR2 SQIVND come from the germline V gene (reference sequence). The data were produced by immunoSEQ multiplex PCR, yet TCRdb's version contains in-frame clones alone and is incomplete. Counted here are under 45,000 clones, 80% to 95% occurring once; the ten biggest clones make up roughly 6.3%. Notes on this clone: Antigen: not known.

The specimen comprised peripheral blood, sampled at surgery. The rearrangement links TRBV19 to TRBJ1-4; 7 bases map to TRBD1. The clonotype originates from a girl aged 2 to 10 with tuberous sclerosis and intractable seizures. The CDR3 reads CASIGTAPTETNEKLFF. CDR3 in DNA: TGTGCCAGCATTGGGACAGCCCCAACCGAAACTAATGAAAAACTGTTTTTT.